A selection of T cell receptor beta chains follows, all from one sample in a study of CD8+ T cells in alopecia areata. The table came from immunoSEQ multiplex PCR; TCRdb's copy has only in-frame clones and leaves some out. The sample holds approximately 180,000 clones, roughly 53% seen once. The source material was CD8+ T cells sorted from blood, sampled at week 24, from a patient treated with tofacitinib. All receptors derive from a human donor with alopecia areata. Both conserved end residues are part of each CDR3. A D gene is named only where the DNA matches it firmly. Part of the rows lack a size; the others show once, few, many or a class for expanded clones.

TGTGCCTTATCCAGCGAATCGAACACCGGGGAGCTGTTTTTT,CALSSESNTGELFF,TRBJ2-2,-,TRBV30,-
TGCGCCAGCAGTCAGGGGACCCCTGAAGCTTTCTTT,CASSQGTPEAFF,TRBJ1-1,-,TRBV10-2,-
TGCAGCGTTACCTGGGGCCACCCGGGTTCCACAGATACGCAGTATTTT,CSVTWGHPGSTDTQYF,TRBJ2-3,-,TRBV29-1,-
TGTGCCAGCAGCTACAGGGGAGCTGGGGCCAACGTCCTGACTTTC,CASSYRGAGANVLTF,TRBJ2-6,-,TRBV7-9,TRBD1
TGTGCCTGGACCTTTGGGGCCACAGATACGCAGTATTTT,CAWTFGATDTQYF,TRBJ2-3,-,TRBV30,-
TGTGCCAGCAGTGGAATGAACTACGAGCAGTACTTC,CASSGMNYEQYF,TRBJ2-7,-,TRBV2,-
TGTGCCAGCAGCTTTGGACCGGGGGTAAGCAATCAGCCCCAGCATTTT,CASSFGPGVSNQPQHF,TRBJ1-5,-,TRBV7-2,-
TGTGCCAGCAGCCCAGGACTAGGGGGCTCCTACGAGCAGTACTTC,CASSPGLGGSYEQYF,TRBJ2-7,-,TRBV7-2,-
TGCGCCAGCAGCCAAGATTCCGGAAATCCCTATGGCTACACCTTC,CASSQDSGNPYGYTF,TRBJ1-2,once,TRBV4-3,-
TGTGCCAGCAGCCGACAGGGGGACAATGAGCAGTTCTTC,CASSRQGDNEQFF,TRBJ2-1,-,TRBV5-6,TRBD1
TGTGCCAGCAGCTCGAGTACTTCTGGGGCCAACGTCCTGACTTTC,CASSSSTSGANVLTF,TRBJ2-6,few,TRBV7-9,-
TGCAGCGTGATCACAGGGGGCGACGTCTATGGCTACACCTTC,CSVITGGDVYGYTF,TRBJ1-2,few,TRBV29-1,TRBD1
TGTGCCATCAACCGGGACGGTCCCACCCGTGGGCAGTACTTC,CAINRDGPTRGQYF,TRBJ2-7,-,TRBV10-3,-
TGTGCCAGCACCCTTCCTCCAGATACGCAGTATTTT,CASTLPPDTQYF,TRBJ2-3,-,TRBV6-6,-
TGTGCCATCATTTCCTCCCCTGGGGCCAACGTCCTGACTTTC,CAIISSPGANVLTF,TRBJ2-6,-,TRBV10-3,-
TGTGCCAGCAGCTTCGAAGATACGGCCGAGGGCTACACCTTC,CASSFEDTAEGYTF,TRBJ1-2,few,TRBV7-2,-
TGTGCCAGCAGCTTAGCGGGACAGCCAGACAATGAGCAGTTCTTC,CASSLAGQPDNEQFF,TRBJ2-1,-,TRBV7-9,TRBD1
TGCAGCGTTGTACAGGGAGGTAGCACTGAAGCTTTCTTT,CSVVQGGSTEAFF,TRBJ1-1,few,TRBV29-1,-
TGCAGCGTTGAACTAGCGGGCGACGACACCGGGGAGCTGTTTTTT,CSVELAGDDTGELFF,TRBJ2-2,few,TRBV29-1,TRBD2
TGTGCCAGCAGCCAACTGGGGATGAAAGGGGAAAAACTGTTTTTT,CASSQLGMKGEKLFF,TRBJ1-4,-,TRBV9,-
TGTGCCAGCAGCTTAGATTCGGGGGGGCCCCACAATGAGCAGTTCTTC,CASSLDSGGPHNEQFF,TRBJ2-1,few,TRBV7-8,TRBD2
TGTGCCTGGAGTCAAACCTACGAGCAGTACTTC,CAWSQTYEQYF,TRBJ2-7,once,TRBV30,-
TGTGCCAGCAGACCATCCACCGACAGGCTGACTGAAGCTTTCTTT,CASRPSTDRLTEAFF,TRBJ1-1,few,TRBV6-5,-
TGCAGCGTTGAGGAGGGGATCGATGGCTACACCTTC,CSVEEGIDGYTF,TRBJ1-2,-,TRBV29-1,-
TGCAGCGTTGTTGAATCCGGGACAGGGCTGAACACTGAAGCTTTCTTT,CSVVESGTGLNTEAFF,TRBJ1-1,-,TRBV29-1,TRBD1
TGTGCCAGCAGCCCGGATAGTGAAACAGCACCTAACTATGGCTACACCTTC,CASSPDSETAPNYGYTF,TRBJ1-2,-,TRBV7-2,-
TGTGCCAGCAGCGTAGATTGGGGCGGGGAGCTGTTTTTT,CASSVDWGGELFF,TRBJ2-2,-,TRBV9,-
TGTGCCAGCAGTTTAAATTCTAACTATGGCTACACCTTC,CASSLNSNYGYTF,TRBJ1-2,-,TRBV27,-
TGTGCCAGCAGCTCCTCATTAGGCTCACCCCTCCACTTT,CASSSSLGSPLHF,TRBJ1-6,-,TRBV7-9,-
TGTGCCAGCAGACAAACAGGGTGGGACAATCAGCCCCAGCATTTT,CASRQTGWDNQPQHF,TRBJ1-5,-,TRBV6-5,-
TGTGCCAGCAGTGGCTCCTACAATGAGCAGTTCTTC,CASSGSYNEQFF,TRBJ2-1,-,TRBV6-1,-
TGTGCCAGCAGCTACCCGGGAAGGGTCGAGGAAGCTTTCTTT,CASSYPGRVEEAFF,TRBJ1-1,once,TRBV11-2,-
TGCAGCGCCGAAACAGGGGGTGGAAACATTCAGTACTTC,CSAETGGGNIQYF,TRBJ2-4,-,TRBV29-1,TRBD1
TGCGCCAGCAGCTTGGGTGACAAAGGGTATGGCTACACCTTC,CASSLGDKGYGYTF,TRBJ1-2,-,TRBV5-1,-
TGTGCCTGGATACGCCTGGCGGACACTGAAGCTTTCTTT,CAWIRLADTEAFF,TRBJ1-1,-,TRBV30,-
TGTGCCAGCAGCCAGACAGGGACTTCACCCCTCCACTTT,CASSQTGTSPLHF,TRBJ1-6,-,TRBV7-9,TRBD1
TGTGCCAGCAGCGTAGACGACAGTTTAGGCTACACCTTC,CASSVDDSLGYTF,TRBJ1-2,once,TRBV9,-
TGCGCCAGCAGCCGCGAAGACAGCTACACCGGGGAGCTGTTTTTT,CASSREDSYTGELFF,TRBJ2-2,-,TRBV4-3,-
TGTGCCAGCAGTTACGGAGATTACAATGAGCAGTTCTTC,CASSYGDYNEQFF,TRBJ2-1,-,TRBV6-5,-
TGCGCCAGCAGCTTGAACCAGGGGGTTGAAGCTTTCTTT,CASSLNQGVEAFF,TRBJ1-1,-,TRBV5-1,TRBD1
TGTGCCAGCAGCTTTATGGGAGATACGCAGTATTTT,CASSFMGDTQYF,TRBJ2-3,-,TRBV5-6,-
TGTGCCAGCAGCCAAGGACTGTCTAGCACAGATACGCAGTATTTT,CASSQGLSSTDTQYF,TRBJ2-3,-,TRBV14,-